The entry that follows covers one T cell receptor (beta chain) sequence. The antigen this receptor binds is unknown. No base-level quality is on record; no much larger clone is a single base apart. The entry originates in a study of blood T cell repertoires in COVID-19 (dated by TCRdb to 2020 to 2022). Regarding the research as a whole: The collaborator samples originated in the United States, Italy and Spain and spanned the acute and convalescent phases of COVID-19. Samples were obtained from the ongoing ImmuneRACE study (first 160 participants) and from 950 to 1,500 subjects provided by 6 global collaborators. A freely available public database, intended as a resource for researchers studying the immune response to SARS-CoV-2, is where the repertoires were released. Nearly every sample came with metadata listing a de-identified subject ID, COVID-19 status, age in years and sex. The material from the prospective study consisted of cDNA or gDNA derived from T cells, B-cell-depleted T cells, or PBMCs. The dataset comprised deeply sampled blood TCRbeta repertoires from subjects exposed to, actively infected with, or recovered from COVID-19. Where HLA class I and class II types were available, the types were taken from metadata supplied by the sample provider, not from assay-based typing. Study-wide conclusions, independent of this receptor: How much clinical and demographic metadata was included differed by source and by participant, and the metadata was provided uncurated.

Collaborating institutions collected whole blood in K2EDTA tubes following their own protocols. For TCRbeta analysis, collaborators shipped samples in one of three forms: frozen whole blood, isolated PBMCs, or DNA extracted from either of those sample types. The germline V gene provides CDR1 MDHEN and CDR2 SYDVKM. From cysteine to phenylalanine, the CDR3 is 15 amino acids long. This entry keeps only the CDR3 DNA: 45 bases, framed from base 1. After removal of 5 bases from V and 3 bases from J, the junction retains 7 bases not matched to a gene. TCRbeta CDR3 regions were amplified from genomic DNA using the immunoSEQ Assay, a bias-controlled multiplex PCR. As for the original processing: The number of nucleated cells in each sample was estimated by amplification of reference gene primers within the assay. To quantify the absolute abundance of each unique TCRbeta CDR3 rearrangement, sequence reads were collapsed and filtered. Productive Simpson clonality was computed per sample as the square root of Simpson's diversity index over productive rearrangements. In TCRdb, the immuneACCESS table is reduced to in-frame sequences with V and J assigned. These tables do not hold every clone; where another copy was compared, an unresolved V gene accounts for under half, and the others remain unexplained. That table furnishes V, J and clone size, whereas the DNA furnished D and trimming. In this sample the table shows more than 75,000 clones, about 83% of which occur a single time. Approximately 8% of the sample goes to the ten largest clones.

Recombination connected TRBV28 to TRBJ1-2, with 9 central nucleotides matching TRBD1. Source material: peripheral blood. The sequence was obtained from a man in his thirties or forties with acute or convalescent COVID-19. The DNA is TGTGCCAGCAGTCCGAACAGGGGGCGCGACTATGGCTACACCTTC. Its product reads: CASSPNRGRDYGYTF.